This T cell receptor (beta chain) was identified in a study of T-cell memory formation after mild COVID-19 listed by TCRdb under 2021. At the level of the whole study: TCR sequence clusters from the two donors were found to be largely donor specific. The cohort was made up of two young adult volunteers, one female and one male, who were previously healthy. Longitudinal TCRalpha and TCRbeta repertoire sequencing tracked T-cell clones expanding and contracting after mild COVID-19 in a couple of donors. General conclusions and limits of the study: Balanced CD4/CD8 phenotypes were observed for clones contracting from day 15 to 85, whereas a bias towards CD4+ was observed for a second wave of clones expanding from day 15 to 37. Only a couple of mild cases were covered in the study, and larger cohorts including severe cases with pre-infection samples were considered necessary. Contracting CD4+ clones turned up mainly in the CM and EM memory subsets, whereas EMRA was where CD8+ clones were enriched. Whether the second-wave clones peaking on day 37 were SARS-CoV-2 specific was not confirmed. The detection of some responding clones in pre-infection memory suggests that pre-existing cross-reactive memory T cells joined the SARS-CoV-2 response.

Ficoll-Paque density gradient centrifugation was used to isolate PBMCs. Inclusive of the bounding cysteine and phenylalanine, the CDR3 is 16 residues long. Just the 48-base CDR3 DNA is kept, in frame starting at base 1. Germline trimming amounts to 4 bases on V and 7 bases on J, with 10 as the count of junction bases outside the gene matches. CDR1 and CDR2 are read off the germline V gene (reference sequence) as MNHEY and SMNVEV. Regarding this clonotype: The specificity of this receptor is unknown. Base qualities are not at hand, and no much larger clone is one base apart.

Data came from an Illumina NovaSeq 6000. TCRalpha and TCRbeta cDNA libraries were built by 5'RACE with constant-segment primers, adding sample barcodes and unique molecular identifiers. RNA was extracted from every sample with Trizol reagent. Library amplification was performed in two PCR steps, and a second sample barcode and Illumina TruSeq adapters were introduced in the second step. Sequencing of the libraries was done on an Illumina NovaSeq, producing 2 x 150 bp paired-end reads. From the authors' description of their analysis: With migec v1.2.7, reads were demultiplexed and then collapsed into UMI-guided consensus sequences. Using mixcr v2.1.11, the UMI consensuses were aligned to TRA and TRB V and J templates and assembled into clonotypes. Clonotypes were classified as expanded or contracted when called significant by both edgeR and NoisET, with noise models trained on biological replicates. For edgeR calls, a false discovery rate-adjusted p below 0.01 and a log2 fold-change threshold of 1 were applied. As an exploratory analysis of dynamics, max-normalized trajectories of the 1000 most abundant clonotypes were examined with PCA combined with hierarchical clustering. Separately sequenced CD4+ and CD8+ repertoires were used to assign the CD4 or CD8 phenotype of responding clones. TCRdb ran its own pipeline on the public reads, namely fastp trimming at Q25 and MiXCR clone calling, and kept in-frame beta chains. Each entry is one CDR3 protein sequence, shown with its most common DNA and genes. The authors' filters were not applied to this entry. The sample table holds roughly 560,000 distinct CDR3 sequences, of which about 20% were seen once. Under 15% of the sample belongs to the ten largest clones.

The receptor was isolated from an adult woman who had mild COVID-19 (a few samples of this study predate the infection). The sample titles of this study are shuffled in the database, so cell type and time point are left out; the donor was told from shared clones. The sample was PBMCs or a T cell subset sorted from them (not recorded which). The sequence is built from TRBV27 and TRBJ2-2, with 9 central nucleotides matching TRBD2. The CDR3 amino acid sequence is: CASSWTRGGADGELFF. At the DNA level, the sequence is TGTGCCAGCAGTTGGACTCGCGGGGGGGCCGACGGGGAGCTGTTTTTT.